This entry is about one T cell receptor (beta chain). In the authors' workflow: Nucleated cell counts were estimated from reference gene primer amplification. Sequencing used immunoSEQ multiplex PCR; TCRdb keeps in-frame clones, though not all of them. The DNA gave D and trimming, while V, J and clone size come from that table. The sample contains fewer than 350,000 clones, around 91% of which appear only once. The entry originates in a study of blood T cell repertoires in COVID-19. The sequence came from a woman younger than 35 with acute COVID-19. Sequencing input: PBMCs or T cells enriched from blood (not recorded which).

The CDR3 loop reads CASSRQGRNTEAFF. The CDR3 nucleotides read TGCGCCAGCAGCAGACAGGGTAGGAACACTGAAGCTTTCTTT. The chain has TRBV4-3 and TRBJ1-1, with 7 bases identical to TRBD1. CDR1 is LGHNA, CDR2 YSLEER, per germline. V shed 5 bases and J 1 base; nucleotides not matched to a gene: 4. This CDR3 has 14 residues.